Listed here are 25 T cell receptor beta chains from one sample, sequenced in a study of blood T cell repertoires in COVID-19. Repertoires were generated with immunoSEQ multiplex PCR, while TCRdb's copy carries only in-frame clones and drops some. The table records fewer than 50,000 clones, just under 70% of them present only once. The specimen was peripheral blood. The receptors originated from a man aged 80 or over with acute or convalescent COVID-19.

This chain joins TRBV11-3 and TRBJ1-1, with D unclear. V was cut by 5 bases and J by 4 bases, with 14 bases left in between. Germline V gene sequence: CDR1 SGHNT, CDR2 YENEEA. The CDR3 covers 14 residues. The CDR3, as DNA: TGTGCCAGCAGCCGCGAGGCGCGAGGCACTGAAGCTTTCTTT. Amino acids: CASSREARGTEAFF.

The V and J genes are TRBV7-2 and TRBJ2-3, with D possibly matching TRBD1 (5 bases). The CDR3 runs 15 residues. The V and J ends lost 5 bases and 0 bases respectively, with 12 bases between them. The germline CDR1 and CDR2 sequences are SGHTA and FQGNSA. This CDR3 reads CASSPKGRSTDTQYF. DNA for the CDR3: TGTGCCAGCAGCCCCAAGGGGCGTAGCACAGATACGCAGTATTTT. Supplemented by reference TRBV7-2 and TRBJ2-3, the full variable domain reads GAGVSQSPSNKVTEKGKDVELRCDPISGHTALYWYRQSLGQGLEFLIYFQGNSAPDKSGLPSDRFSAERTGGSVSTLTIQRTQQEDSAVYLCASSPKGRSTDTQYFGPGTRLTVL.

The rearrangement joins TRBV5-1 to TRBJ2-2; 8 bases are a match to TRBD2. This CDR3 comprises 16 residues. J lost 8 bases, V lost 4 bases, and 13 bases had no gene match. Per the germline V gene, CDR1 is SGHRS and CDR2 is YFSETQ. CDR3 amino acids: CASSLSGSSSRGELFF. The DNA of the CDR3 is TGCGCCAGCAGCCTAAGCGGGAGTTCTTCAAGAGGGGAGCTGTTTTTT.

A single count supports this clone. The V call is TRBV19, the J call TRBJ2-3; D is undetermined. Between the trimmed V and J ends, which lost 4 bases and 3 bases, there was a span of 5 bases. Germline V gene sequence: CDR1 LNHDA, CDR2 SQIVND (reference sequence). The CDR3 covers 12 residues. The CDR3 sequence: CASSKRTDTQYF. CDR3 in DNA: TGTGCCAGTAGTAAGAGGACAGATACGCAGTATTTT.

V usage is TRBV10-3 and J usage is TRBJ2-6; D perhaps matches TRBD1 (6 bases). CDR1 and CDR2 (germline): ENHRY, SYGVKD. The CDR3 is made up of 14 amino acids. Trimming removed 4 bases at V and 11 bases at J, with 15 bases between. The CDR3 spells CAISGSDSLYVLTF. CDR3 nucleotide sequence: TGTGCCATCAGTGGGTCGGACAGCCTCTACGTCCTGACTTTC.

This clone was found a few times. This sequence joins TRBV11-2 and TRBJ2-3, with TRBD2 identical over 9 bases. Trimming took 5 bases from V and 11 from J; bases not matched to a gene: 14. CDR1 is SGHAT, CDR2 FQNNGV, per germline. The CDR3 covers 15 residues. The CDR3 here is CASSPGASGARGQYF. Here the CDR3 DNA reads TGTGCCAGCAGCCCTGGGGCTAGCGGGGCTCGAGGGCAGTATTTT. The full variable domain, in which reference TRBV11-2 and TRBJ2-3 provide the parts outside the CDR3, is EAGVAQSPRYKIIEKRQSVAFWCNPISGHATLYWYQQILGQGPKLLIQFQNNGVVDDSQLPKDRFSAERLKGVDSTLKIQPAKLEDSAVYLCASSPGASGARGQYFGPGTRLTVL.

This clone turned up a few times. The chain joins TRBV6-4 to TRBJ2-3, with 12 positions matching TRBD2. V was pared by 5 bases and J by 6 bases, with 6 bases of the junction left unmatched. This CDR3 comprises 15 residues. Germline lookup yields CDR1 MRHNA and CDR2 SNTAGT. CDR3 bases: TGTGCCAGCAGTAAACTAGCGGGGGGAGAGGATACGCAGTATTTT. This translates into CASSKLAGGEDTQYF.

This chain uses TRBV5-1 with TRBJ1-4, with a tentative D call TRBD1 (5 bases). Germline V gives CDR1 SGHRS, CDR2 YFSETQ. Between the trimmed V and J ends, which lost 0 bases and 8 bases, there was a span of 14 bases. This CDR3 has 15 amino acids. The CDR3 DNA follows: TGCGCCAGCAGCTTGGAACGCAGGGTTGGCGAAAAACTGTTTTTT. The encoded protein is CASSLERRVGEKLFF.

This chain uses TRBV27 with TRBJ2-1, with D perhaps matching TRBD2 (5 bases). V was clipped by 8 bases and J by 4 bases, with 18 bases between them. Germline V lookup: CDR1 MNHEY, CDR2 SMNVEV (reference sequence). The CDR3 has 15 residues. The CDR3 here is CASCPLDSRYNEQFF. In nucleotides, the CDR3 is TGTGCCAGCTGCCCCCTGGACTCCAGATACAATGAGCAGTTCTTC.

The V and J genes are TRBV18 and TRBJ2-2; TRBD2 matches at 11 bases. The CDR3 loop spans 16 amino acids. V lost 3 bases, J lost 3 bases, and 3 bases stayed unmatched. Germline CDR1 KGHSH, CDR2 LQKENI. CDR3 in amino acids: CASSPGTSGYTGELFF. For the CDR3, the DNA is TGTGCCAGCTCACCCGGGACTAGCGGTTACACCGGGGAGCTGTTTTTT.

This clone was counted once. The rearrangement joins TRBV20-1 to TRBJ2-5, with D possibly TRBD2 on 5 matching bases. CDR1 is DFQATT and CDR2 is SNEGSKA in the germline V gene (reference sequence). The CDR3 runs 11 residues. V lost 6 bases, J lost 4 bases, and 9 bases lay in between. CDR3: CSAARGETQYF. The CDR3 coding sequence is TGCAGTGCCGCCCGGGGAGAGACCCAGTACTTC.

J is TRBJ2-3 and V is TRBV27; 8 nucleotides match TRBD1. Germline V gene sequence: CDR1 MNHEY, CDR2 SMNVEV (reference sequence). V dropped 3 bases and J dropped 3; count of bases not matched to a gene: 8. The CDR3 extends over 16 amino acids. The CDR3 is CASSFFGQGRTDTQYF. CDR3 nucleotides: TGTGCCAGCAGTTTCTTCGGACAGGGACGGACAGATACGCAGTATTTT.

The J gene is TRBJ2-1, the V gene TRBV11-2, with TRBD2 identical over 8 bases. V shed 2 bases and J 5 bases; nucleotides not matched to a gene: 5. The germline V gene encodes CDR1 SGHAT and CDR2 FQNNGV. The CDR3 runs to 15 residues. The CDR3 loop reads CASSLRREAHNEQFF. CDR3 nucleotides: TGTGCCAGCAGCTTAAGGCGGGAGGCTCACAATGAGCAGTTCTTC.

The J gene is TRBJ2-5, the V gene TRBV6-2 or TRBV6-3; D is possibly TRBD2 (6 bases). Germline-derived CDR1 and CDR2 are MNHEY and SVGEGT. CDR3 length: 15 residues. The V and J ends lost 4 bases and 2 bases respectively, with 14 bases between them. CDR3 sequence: CASSWDLASQETQYF. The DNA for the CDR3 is TGTGCCAGCAGTTGGGATCTAGCGTCACAAGAGACCCAGTACTTC.

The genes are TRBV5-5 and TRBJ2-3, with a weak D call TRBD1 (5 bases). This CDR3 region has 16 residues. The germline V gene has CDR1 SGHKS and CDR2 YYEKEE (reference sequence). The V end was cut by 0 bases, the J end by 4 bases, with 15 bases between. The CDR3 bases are TGTGCCAGCAGCTTGGATCTGGGGCAAGGATCAGATACGCAGTATTTT. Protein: CASSLDLGQGSDTQYF.

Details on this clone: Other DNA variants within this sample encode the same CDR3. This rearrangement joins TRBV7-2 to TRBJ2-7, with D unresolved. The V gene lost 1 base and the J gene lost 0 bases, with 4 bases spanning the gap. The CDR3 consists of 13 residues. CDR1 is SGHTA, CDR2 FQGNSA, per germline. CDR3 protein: CASSLGASYEQYF. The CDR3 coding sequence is TGTGCCAGCAGCTTAGGAGCCTCCTACGAGCAGTACTTC. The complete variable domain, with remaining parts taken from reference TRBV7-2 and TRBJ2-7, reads GAGVSQSPSNKVTEKGKDVELRCDPISGHTALYWYRQSLGQGLEFLIYFQGNSAPDKSGLPSDRFSAERTGGSVSTLTIQRTQQEDSAVYLCASSLGASYEQYFGPGTRLTVT.

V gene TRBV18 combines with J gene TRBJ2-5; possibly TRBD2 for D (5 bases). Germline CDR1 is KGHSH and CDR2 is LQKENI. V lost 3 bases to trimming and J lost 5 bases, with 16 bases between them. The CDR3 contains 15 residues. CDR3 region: CASSPYSEVRETQYF. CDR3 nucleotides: TGTGCCAGCTCACCTTATAGCGAGGTGAGGGAGACCCAGTACTTC.

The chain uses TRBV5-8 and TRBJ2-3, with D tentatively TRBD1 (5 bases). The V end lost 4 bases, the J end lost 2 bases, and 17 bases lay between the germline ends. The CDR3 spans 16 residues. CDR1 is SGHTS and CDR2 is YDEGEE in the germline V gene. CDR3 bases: TGTGCCAGCAGCACATTGACAGCCGCCGCCACAGATACGCAGTATTTT. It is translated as CASSTLTAAATDTQYF.

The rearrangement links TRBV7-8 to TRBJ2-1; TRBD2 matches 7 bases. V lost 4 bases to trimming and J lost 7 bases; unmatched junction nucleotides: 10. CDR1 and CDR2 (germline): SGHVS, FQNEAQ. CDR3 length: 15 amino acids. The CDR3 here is CASSSFGGSGNEQFF. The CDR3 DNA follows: TGTGCCAGCAGCTCCTTTGGCGGGAGTGGGAATGAGCAGTTCTTC.

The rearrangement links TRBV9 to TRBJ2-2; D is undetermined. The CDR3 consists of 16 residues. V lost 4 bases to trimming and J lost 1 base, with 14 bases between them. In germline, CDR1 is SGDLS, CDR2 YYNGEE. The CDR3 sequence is CASSPHEDRNTGELFF. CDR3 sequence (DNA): TGTGCCAGCAGCCCCCATGAGGATCGGAACACCGGGGAGCTGTTTTTT.

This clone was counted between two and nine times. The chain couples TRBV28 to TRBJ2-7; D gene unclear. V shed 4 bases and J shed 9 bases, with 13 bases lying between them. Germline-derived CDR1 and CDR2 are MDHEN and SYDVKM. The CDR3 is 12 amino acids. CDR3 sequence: CASSSRVSGQYF. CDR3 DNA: TGTGCCAGCAGTTCCCGGGTGTCTGGGCAGTACTTC. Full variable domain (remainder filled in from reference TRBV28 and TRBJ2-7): DVKVTQSSRYLVKRTGEKVFLECVQDMDHENMFWYRQDPGLGLRLIYFSYDVKMKEKGDIPEGYSVSREKKERFSLILESASTNQTSMYLCASSSRVSGQYFGPGTRLTVT.

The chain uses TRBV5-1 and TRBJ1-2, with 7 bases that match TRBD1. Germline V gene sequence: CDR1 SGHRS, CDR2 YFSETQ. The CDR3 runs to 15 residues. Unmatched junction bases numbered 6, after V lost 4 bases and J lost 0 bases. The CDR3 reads CASSGTGVTNYGYTF. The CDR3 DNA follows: TGCGCCAGCAGCGGAACAGGGGTTACTAACTATGGCTACACCTTC.

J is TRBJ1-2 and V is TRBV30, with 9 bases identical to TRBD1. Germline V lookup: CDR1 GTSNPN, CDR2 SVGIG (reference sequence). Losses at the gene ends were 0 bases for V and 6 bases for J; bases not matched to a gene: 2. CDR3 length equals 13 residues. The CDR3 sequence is CAWSVWTGDGYTF. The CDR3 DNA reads TGTGCCTGGAGTGTATGGACAGGGGATGGCTACACCTTC.

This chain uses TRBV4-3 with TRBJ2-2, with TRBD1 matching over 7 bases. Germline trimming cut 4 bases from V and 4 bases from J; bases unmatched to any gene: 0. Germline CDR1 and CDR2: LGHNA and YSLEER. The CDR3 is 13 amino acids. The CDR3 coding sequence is TGCGCCAGCAGCCCAGGGGGCACCGGGGAGCTGTTTTTT. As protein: CASSPGGTGELFF.

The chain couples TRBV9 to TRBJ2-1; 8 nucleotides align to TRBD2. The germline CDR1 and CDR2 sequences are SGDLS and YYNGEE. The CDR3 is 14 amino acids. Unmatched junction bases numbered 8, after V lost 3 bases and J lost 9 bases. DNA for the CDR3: TGTGCCAGCAGCGGTGCTAGCGGGCACCCTGAGCAGTTCTTC. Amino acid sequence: CASSGASGHPEQFF.